The rows below give T cell receptor beta chains drawn from one sample of a study of control samples from healthy donors and cancer patients. Measured with immunoSEQ multiplex PCR; TCRdb has only the in-frame clones, and not every one. The sample has 150,000 to 200,000 clones; about nine tenths are singletons. The sample comprised blood. The source is a woman aged 25-40 years in good health. The CDR3 runs from the conserved cysteine through the conserved F or W. The D gene is left open where the match is weak. The listing skips clone size in some rows; elsewhere it reads once, few, many or a size class.

d_call	clone_size	j_call	v_call	cdr3_aa	cdr3_nt
NA	NA	TRBJ2-7	TRBV14	CASSQARAGLYEQYF	TGTGCCAGCAGCCAAGCTCGGGCAGGCCTCTACGAGCAGTACTTC
TRBD1	NA	TRBJ1-6	TRBV14	CASSLGTGGWSYNSPLHF	TGTGCCAGCAGCCTGGGGACAGGGGGTTGGTCCTATAATTCACCCCTCCACTTT
TRBD2	NA	TRBJ2-3	TRBV19	CASSIDMGGVSTDTQYF	TGTGCCAGTAGTATAGATATGGGAGGGGTTAGCACAGATACGCAGTATTTT
TRBD2	NA	TRBJ2-5	TRBV30	CAWSRVAGGETQYF	TGTGCCTGGAGTCGGGTAGCGGGGGGAGAGACCCAGTACTTC
NA	NA	TRBJ1-5	TRBV12-3/TRBV12-4	CASSTGSNQPQHF	TGTGCCAGCAGTACAGGTAGCAATCAGCCCCAGCATTTT
NA	NA	TRBJ2-1	TRBV28	CASSLVSANNEQFF	TGTGCCAGCAGTTTGGTAAGCGCCAACAATGAGCAGTTCTTC
TRBD1	once	TRBJ1-2	TRBV7-2	CASSLDRGRNYGYTF	TGTGCCAGCAGCTTAGACAGGGGGCGGAACTATGGCTACACCTTC
TRBD1	few	TRBJ1-4	TRBV6-6	CASSYNRGNEKLFF	TGTGCCAGCAGTTACAACAGGGGGAATGAAAAACTGTTTTTT
TRBD1	NA	TRBJ2-3	TRBV2	CASSKDRGRTDTQYF	TGTGCCAGCAGTAAGGACAGGGGGCGCACAGATACGCAGTATTTT
NA	NA	TRBJ2-2	TRBV6-4	CASSADTGELFF	TGTGCCAGCAGTGCCGACACCGGGGAGCTGTTTTTT
NA	NA	TRBJ2-1	TRBV18	CASSPGGNEQFF	TGTGCCAGCTCACCAGGGGGCAATGAGCAGTTCTTC
TRBD1	NA	TRBJ2-7	TRBV13	CASTSSGTGSYEQYF	TGTGCCAGCACTTCATCCGGGACAGGCTCCTACGAGCAGTACTTC
TRBD1	NA	TRBJ2-5	TRBV7-8	CASTQDRGRETQYF	TGTGCCAGCACCCAAGACAGGGGGCGAGAGACCCAGTACTTC
NA	NA	TRBJ1-6	TRBV7-2	CASSLGGYNSPLHF	TGTGCCAGCAGCTTAGGGGGATATAATTCACCCCTCCACTTT
TRBD2	NA	TRBJ2-3	TRBV7-9	CASSSGGLPTDTQYF	TGTGCCAGCAGCAGCGGGGGGCTCCCCACAGATACGCAGTATTTT
NA	NA	TRBJ1-6	TRBV11-3	CASSLQGHNSPLHF	TGTGCCAGCAGCTTACAGGGGCATAATTCACCCCTCCACTTT
TRBD2	once	TRBJ2-2	TRBV6-4	CASSSTSGNTGELFF	TGTGCCAGCAGTTCGACTAGCGGAAACACCGGGGAGCTGTTTTTT
NA	NA	TRBJ1-4	TRBV27	CASSLGLGEKLFF	TGTGCCAGCAGTTTAGGTCTTGGGGAAAAACTGTTTTTT
TRBD1	NA	TRBJ1-2	TRBV6-1	CASSEMDRGRLGYTF	TGTGCCAGCAGTGAAATGGACAGGGGGCGTCTTGGCTACACCTTC